Below, 23 T cell receptor delta chains from the same sample are listed, as sequenced in a study of gamma-delta T cells after stem cell transplantation listed by TCRdb under 2016. Libraries were built with RT-PCR. The run used an Illumina MiSeq. The public reads were reprocessed by TCRdb using CATT, and rows of matching DNA were later combined. This sample holds roughly 3,300 delta-chain clones; around 5% were observed only once. The top ten constitute around 30% of the sample. The sample comprised gamma-delta T cells. These receptors came from a human donor. It is not recorded whose cells these are; they may come from a transplant donor.

This clone was observed a handful of times. The protein TCRdb lists belongs to a much larger clone and differs from this DNA's translation at residue 12, which points to a read error; the protein shown is made from the DNA. V usage is TRDV2 and J usage is TRDJ1; TRDD3 might be the D (6 bases). This CDR3 has 14 amino acids. CDR1 GEAIGNYY and CDR2 EKD come from the germline V gene. Trimming cost V 0 bases and J 13 bases, with 20 bases left between them. This CDR3 reads CACDTVGGSGEPIF. DNA for the CDR3: TGTGCCTGTGACACCGTGGGGGGGTCAGGTGAACCCATCTTT.

This clone showed up just a few times. The chain links TRDV2 to TRDJ1; 13 bases fit TRDD3. V trimming: 3 bases; J trimming: 0 bases; junction bases outside the gene matches: 24. This CDR3 spans 23 amino acids. Germline V gene sequence: CDR1 GEAIGNYY, CDR2 EKD. CDR3 in amino acids: CACDPILGDTRDRKDVYTDKLIF. Here the CDR3 DNA reads TGTGCCTGTGACCCTATACTGGGGGATACGCGGGACCGCAAGGACGTTTACACCGATAAACTCATCTTT.

This clone was counted between two and nine times. With a far larger clone one base away, a read error is the likely cause. V is TRDV2 and J is TRDJ1; 11 bases align to TRDD3. The CDR3 covers 25 residues. The germline CDR1 and CDR2 sequences are GEAIGNYY and EKD. The CDR3 nucleotides read TGTGCCTGTGACACCTTAAATCCTCCCATACTGGGGGATAAGGGACCAGACCGTATGACCGATAAACGCATCTTT. Translation: CACDTLNPPILGDKGPDRMTDKRIF.

For this clone: TCRdb assigns this DNA the protein of a much larger clone, which departs from its translation at residue 13; this likely reflects a read error, and the protein shown comes from translating the DNA. J is TRDJ1 and V is TRDV2; D is possibly TRDD3 (5 bases). The CDR3 runs 17 residues. In germline, CDR1 is GEAIGNYY, CDR2 EKD. For the CDR3, the DNA is TGTGCCTGTGACACCGTTGGGGTCGGATTATACACCTATAAACTCATCTTT. This gives the protein CACDTVGVGLYTYKLIF.

As regards this clone: TCRdb lists the protein of a much larger clone for this DNA, which differs at residue 9, so this is likely a read error; the protein given here is translated from the DNA itself. This chain links TRDV2 with TRDJ1; TRDD3 might be the D (5 bases). The V and J ends lost 0 bases and 0 bases respectively, with 16 bases between them. The CDR3 has 17 amino acids. Germline-derived CDR1 and CDR2 are GEAIGNYY and EKD. CDR3 residues: CACDTVGVVLYTDKLIF. CDR3 bases: TGTGCCTGTGACACCGTTGGGGTCGTATTATACACCGATAAACTCATCTTT.

Turning to this clone: TCRdb attributes to this sequence the protein of a much larger clone, which differs from the DNA translation at residue 11; a read error is likely, and the protein displayed is translated from the DNA. V and J are TRDV2 and TRDJ1; TRDD3 matches 8 bases. Germline V gives CDR1 GEAIGNYY, CDR2 EKD. CDR3 length: 19 residues. V dropped 0 bases and J dropped 0; count of bases not matched to a gene: 14. The chain's CDR3 is CACDTVVMGDAPYTDKLIF. CDR3 DNA: TGTGCCTGTGACACCGTTGTAATGGGGGATGCGCCCTACACCGATAAACTCATCTTT.

This clone was counted a few times. The amino acid sequence in TCRdb belongs to a much larger clone and departs from this DNA's translation at residue 12, likely a sequencing read error; the sequence shown is translated from the DNA. The rearrangement links TRDV2 to TRDJ1; 9 bases agree with TRDD3. Trimming at V came to 1 base and at J to 6 bases, leaving 20 bases not matched to a gene. This CDR3 has 19 amino acids. Germline assignment: CDR1 GEAIGNYY and CDR2 EKD. DNA for the CDR3: TGTGCCTGTGACACGGTACTGGGGGACACCAGGATGTCTGAGAATAAACTCATCTTT. Protein sequence: CACDTVLGDTRMSENKLIF.

The chain joins TRDV2 to TRDJ1, with 8 nucleotides matching TRDD3. The germline gives CDR1 GEAIGNYY, CDR2 EKD. The CDR3 has 19 residues. V dropped 0 bases and J dropped 0; count of bases not matched to a gene: 14. The CDR3 loop reads CACDTVGRDTRGYTDKLIF. The CDR3 DNA is TGTGCCTGTGACACCGTCGGGCGGGATACGCGGGGCTACACCGATAAACTCATCTTT.

This clone was counted many times. With only one base between it and a far larger clone, this is likely a read error. Other DNA sequences in this sample translate to the same CDR3. The chain links TRDV2 to TRDJ1, with TRDD3 matching 9 bases. V gave up 0 bases and J gave up 3 bases; unmatched junction bases: 16. The germline V gene encodes CDR1 GEAIGNYY and CDR2 EKD. The CDR3 is 19 residues long. The CDR3 DNA reads TGTGCCTGTGACACCGTGGCTATACTGGGGGACACTAAGCCCGATAAACTCATCTTT. Amino acids: CACDTVAILGDTKPDKLIF.

The rearrangement uses TRDV2 and TRDJ1, with 12 bases matching TRDD3. Germline CDR1 reads GEAIGNYY; CDR2 reads EKD. The CDR3 sequence is 20 residues long. Trimming removed 0 bases from V and 1 base from J; junction bases left unmatched: 14. The CDR3 region is CACDTLNLGDTRGATDKLIF. The CDR3 DNA reads TGTGCCTGTGACACCTTAAACCTGGGGGATACGCGGGGGGCCACCGATAAACTCATCTTT.

This clone appeared a few times. The protein TCRdb lists belongs to a much larger clone and differs from this DNA's translation at residue 7, which points to a read error; the protein shown is made from the DNA. The CDR3 DNA is TGTGCCTGTGACCCCCTTGGTGGGGGATTCCCCCCTGGAACCGATAAACTCATCTTT. Its translation is CACDPLGGGFPPGTDKLIF. The rearrangement uses TRDV2 and TRDJ1; 8 nucleotides match TRDD3. Germline V gene data show CDR1 as GEAIGNYY and CDR2 as EKD. V gave up 3 bases and J gave up 2 bases; unmatched junction bases: 19. The CDR3 loop spans 19 amino acids.

About this clone: A far larger clone is just one base off, so this is likely a read error. The same CDR3 can be traced to other DNA sequences in this sample. The CDR3 bases are TGTGCCTGTGAACCCTTGACTCCGGGGGTTAAACTCATCTTT. Translated: CACEPLTPGVKLIF. V and J are TRDV2 and TRDJ1, with D possibly TRDD3 on 5 matching bases. The CDR3 has 14 residues. Germline CDR1 GEAIGNYY, CDR2 EKD. V shed 4 bases and J shed 7 bases, with 18 bases lying between them.

On this clone itself: The TCRdb protein, from a much larger clone, departs from this DNA's translation at residue 9, likely by read error; the protein shown derives from the DNA. The rearrangement uses TRDV2 and TRDJ1; TRDD3 might be the D (6 bases). The CDR3 extends over 14 amino acids. CDR1 and CDR2 from the germline V gene are GEAIGNYY and EKD. V was cut by 3 bases and J by 4 bases, with 14 bases left in between. The CDR3 bases are TGTGCCTGTGACCTGACTGGGAGGAGCGATAAACTCATCTTT. Amino acids: CACDLTGRSDKLIF.

In its sample, this clone was seen many times. This same CDR3 is encoded by further DNA sequences in the sample. The chain is built from TRDV2 and TRDJ3, with 7 bases lining up with TRDD3. The CDR3 consists of 21 residues. V lost 7 bases, J lost 0 bases, and 20 bases stayed unmatched. Germline CDR1 reads GEAIGNYY; CDR2 reads EKD. The CDR3 here is CACDPIWGGNLSSWDTRQMFF. In DNA, the CDR3 is TGTGCCTGCGACCCGATCTGGGGGGGAAACTTGAGCTCCTGGGACACCCGACAGATGTTTTTC.

About this clone itself: The likely explanation is a read error, given a far larger clone one base away. This sample also contains other DNA sequences that code for the same CDR3. The rearrangement joins TRDV2 to TRDJ1; D call uncertain. The V gene's germline CDR1 is GEAIGNYY and CDR2 EKD. The CDR3 has 15 amino acids. CDR3 residues: CACDTLGTANDKLIF. The CDR3 DNA follows: TGTGCCTGTGACACCCTCGGGACGGCCAACGATAAGCTCATCTTT.

This clone showed up just a few times. With only one base between it and a far larger clone, this is likely a read error. This specimen includes other DNA sequences encoding the same CDR3. DNA of the CDR3: TGCGCCTGTGACACCGTCGACAAAACTGGGGGATTTACCGATAAACTCATCTTT. Residues: CACDTVDKTGGFTDKLIF. The V and J genes are TRDV2 and TRDJ1, with 10 positions matching TRDD3. Germline V gene lookup returns CDR1 GEAIGNYY and CDR2 EKD. This CDR3 has 18 amino acids.

About this clone itself: A read error likely explains this, since a far larger clone differs by one base. J is TRDJ1 and V is TRDV2; TRDD3 matches at 12 bases. Germline CDR1 GEAIGNYY, CDR2 EKD. CDR3 length: 20 amino acids. Trimming took 5 bases from V and 0 from J; bases not matched to a gene: 18. CDR3 nucleotide sequence: TGTGCCTGTGGCACGATCAATACTGGGGGATACCACCTGTACACCGATAAACTCATCTTT. Translation gives CACGTINTGGYHLYTDKLIF.

There are a few counts of this clone. This DNA's translation differs at residue 11 from TCRdb's protein, which comes from a much larger clone; a read error is likely, and the protein shown is translated from the DNA. The rearrangement joins TRDV2 to TRDJ1; possible D gene TRDD3, 5 bases. The CDR3 length is 16 residues. Germline V CDR1 and CDR2: GEAIGNYY, EKD. V was trimmed by 0 bases and J by 3 bases, leaving 16 bases between them. As DNA, the CDR3 is TGTGCCTGTGACACCGTGGAGGAGTTATACGCCGATAAACTCATCTTT. Residues: CACDTVEELYADKLIF.

This clone is hyperexpanded. This CDR3 is also generated by other DNA sequences in the sample. The chain carries TRDV2 and TRDJ1; the D gene is possibly TRDD3 (6 bases). CDR1 and CDR2 (germline): GEAIGNYY, EKD. The V and J ends lost 2 bases and 2 bases respectively, with 20 bases between them. CDR3 length equals 17 residues. CDR3 in DNA: TGTGCCTGTGACAAAGTGGGGGCTCCAGTTGTGACCGATAAACTCATCTTT. Residues: CACDKVGAPVVTDKLIF.

This clone was seen ten or more times. It is likely a read error: a sequence one base away is far more abundant. This sample includes further DNA sequences coding for the same CDR3. CDR3 nucleotides: TGTGCCTGTGACATTCTGGGGGATACGCGGGACCGCAAGGACGTTTACACCGATAAGCTCATCTTT. Encoded protein: CACDILGDTRDRKDVYTDKLIF. V is TRDV2 and J is TRDJ1; 12 positions match TRDD3. CDR3 size: 22 residues. Germline CDR1 is GEAIGNYY and CDR2 is EKD.

This clone was counted only a few times. The protein TCRdb lists belongs to a much larger clone and differs from this DNA's translation at residue 11, which points to a read error; the protein shown is made from the DNA. The chain combines TRDV2 with TRDJ1; 11 nucleotides agree with TRDD3. The junction had 12 bases not matched to a gene; V was cut back by 6 bases and J by 4 bases. Germline V gene sequence: CDR1 GEAIGNYY, CDR2 EKD. The length of the CDR3 is 16 residues. The CDR3 DNA reads TGTGCCTGTTATTCGATTACTGGGGGATATATCGATAAACTCATCTTT. As protein: CACYSITGGYIDKLIF.

This clone was detected a few times. The TCRdb record carries a much larger clone's protein, which differs from this DNA's translation at residue 12; a read error is the likely cause, and the protein listed here is the DNA translation. The genes are TRDV2 and TRDJ1, with D tentatively TRDD3 (5 bases). This CDR3 is built from 15 residues. Germline V gene lookup returns CDR1 GEAIGNYY and CDR2 EKD. As DNA, the CDR3 is TGTGCCTGTGACACAGTGGGGACGTACACCGATAACCTCATCTTT. It codes for CACDTVGTYTDNLIF.

Remarks on this clone: This DNA's translation differs at residue 3 from TCRdb's protein, which comes from a much larger clone; a read error is likely, and the protein shown is translated from the DNA. J is TRDJ1 and V is TRDV2; 10 bases agree with TRDD3. Germline values: CDR1 GEAIGNYY, CDR2 EKD. The CDR3 covers 16 residues. In nucleotides, the CDR3 is TGTGCCTATGACCCTTTACTGGGGGATTCCACCGATAAACTCATCTTT. Amino acids: CAYDPLLGDSTDKLIF.